This T cell receptor beta chain was captured by sequencing in a study of cytotoxic CD8 clonotypes in ibrutinib-treated CLL. About the study: Researchers reported 11 to 12 relapsed/refractory and about 15 treatment-naive patients, 17 to 18 of them IGHV unmutated. Broader study findings: Higher clonality was seen at ibrutinib response and a return toward baseline at progression.

On this clone: Its antigen is unknown.

For TCR beta libraries, roughly 2.2 micrograms of genomic DNA were obtained from cryopreserved PBMCs. V was pared by 9 bases and J by 2 bases, with 13 bases between. CDR3 size: 13 residues. Germline V gives CDR1 MNHEY, CDR2 SVGAGI. Only in-frame clones appear in the TCRdb table, and some are missing; sequencing was by immunoSEQ multiplex PCR. The sample records over 200,000 clones, around 75% being singletons. The material sequenced was PBMCs, taken after 12 months of ibrutinib treatment. This receptor was taken from a human donor with chronic lymphocytic leukemia. This chain uses TRBV6-5 with TRBJ1-2; weak D call: TRBD1 (5 bases). CDR3 loop: CASYPAGNYGYTF. CDR3 nucleotide sequence: TGTGCCAGTTACCCGGCAGGGAACTATGGCTACACCTTC.